One sample yielded the 30 T cell receptor beta chains listed below, sequenced in a study of shared clonotypes between healthy human individuals. Some clones are missing from TCRdb's copy, which holds only in-frame ones; the method was immunoSEQ multiplex PCR. The table has some 2,500,000 clones, over 85% seen once. Sequencing used naive CD4+ T cells from PBMCs. Subset reported: CD45RA+ positively selected. These receptors all come from a man aged 18 to 30 in good health. Some clones in this sample may be carry-over from other donors' samples.

The rearrangement uses TRBV6-5 and TRBJ2-3; TRBD2 matches 8 bases. The CDR3 runs to 14 residues. The germline gives CDR1 MNHEY, CDR2 SVGAGI. V lost 6 bases, J lost 4 bases, and 6 bases stayed unmatched. The CDR3 protein is CASSYQRESDTQYF. The CDR3 coding sequence is TGTGCCAGCAGCTATCAGCGGGAGTCAGATACGCAGTATTTT.

As DNA, the CDR3 is TGTGCCAGCATGAACAGGGGAGCCGGCGAGCAGTACTTC. Translated: CASMNRGAGEQYF. The rearrangement links TRBV27 to TRBJ2-5; 7 positions agree with TRBD1. The DNA end is more similar to TRBJ2-7, so the J call may be wrong. From germline, CDR1 is MNHEY and CDR2 SMNVEV (reference sequence). This CDR3 region has 13 residues.

This clone was seen just once. The chain joins TRBV7-2 to TRBJ1-2; the D gene is possibly TRBD1 (6 bases). CDR1 SGHTA and CDR2 FQGNSA come from the germline V gene. The ends were cut back, 3 bases at V and 2 bases at J, with 10 bases in the middle. The CDR3 has 14 amino acids. This chain's CDR3 is CASSLGAPNYGYTF. The CDR3 nucleotides are TGTGCCAGCAGCTTGGGGGCCCCCAACTATGGCTACACCTTC.

CDR3 amino acids: CASSRQGSPETQYF. The CDR3 nucleotides read TGTGCCAGTAGCCGACAGGGGAGCCCAGAGACCCAGTACTTC. The rearrangement uses TRBV19 and TRBJ2-5; TRBD1 matches 8 bases. The CDR3 runs 14 residues. In germline, CDR1 is LNHDA, CDR2 SQIVND (reference sequence). With 6 bases clipped from V and 4 bases from J, the junction kept 7 bases outside the gene matches. Filled out from reference TRBV19 and TRBJ2-5, the complete variable domain reads DGGITQSPKYLFRKEGQNVTLSCEQNLNHDAMYWYRQDPGQGLRLIYYSQIVNDFQKGDIAEGYSVSREKKESFPLTVTSAQKNPTAFYLCASSRQGSPETQYFGPGTRLLVL.

This chain uses TRBV7-9 with TRBJ2-1; D possibly corresponds to TRBD1 (5 bases). Germline V lookup: CDR1 SEHNR, CDR2 FQNEAQ (reference sequence). The CDR3 has 13 amino acids. V was shortened by 6 bases and J by 5 bases, with 11 bases between the two germline ends. CDR3 DNA sequence: TGTGCCAGCAGTCTAGGGGCGGACAATGAGCAGTTCTTC. Its protein is CASSLGADNEQFF.

This chain links TRBV11-2 with TRBJ1-3; D unclear. This CDR3 spans 14 amino acids. Germline V gene lookup returns CDR1 SGHAT and CDR2 FQNNGV. Trimming shortened V by 5 bases and J by 2 bases, and 10 bases separated the two germline ends. In DNA form, the CDR3 reads TGTGCCAGCAGCCCTTGGGGTCCTGGAAACACCATATATTTT. This translates into CASSPWGPGNTIYF.

The rearrangement links TRBV28 to TRBJ1-1; no reliable D call. The CDR3 totals 15 residues. V was trimmed by 6 bases and J by 1 base, leaving 15 bases between them. Germline V gene lookup returns CDR1 MDHEN and CDR2 SYDVKM. CDR3 nucleotides: TGTGCCAGCAGACCGGGCGGGGAGAGGAACACTGAAGCTTTCTTT. Its protein is CASRPGGERNTEAFF.

A single count supports this clone. The chain combines TRBV21-1 with TRBJ2-3; TRBD2 is taken as the D call from the table, unchecked against the DNA. TRBV21-1 represents a pseudogene. This CDR3 has 13 residues. The CDR3 loop is CASLAGRTDTQYF. In nucleotides, the CDR3 is TGTGCCAGCCTAGCGGGTCGCACAGATACGCAGTATTTT.

V and J are TRBV19 and TRBJ1-1; D remains ambiguous. The length of the CDR3 is 17 residues. Per the germline V gene, CDR1 is LNHDA and CDR2 is SQIVND (reference sequence). Trimming removed 7 bases from V and 4 bases from J, with 25 bases in between. The CDR3 region has the DNA TGTGCCAGTAATAATCTTCTATCTACACAGTTGGGCACTGAAGCTTTCTTT. The encoded protein is CASNNLLSTQLGTEAFF.

This chain uses TRBV5-4 with TRBJ2-5; maybe TRBD1 (6 bases). Between the trimmed V and J ends, which lost 2 bases and 5 bases, there was a span of 13 bases. The germline V gene has CDR1 SGHNT and CDR2 YYREEE (reference sequence). CDR3 size: 14 residues. The CDR3 DNA is TGTGCCAGCAGCTTTACAGGGAATGGGGAGACCCAGTACTTC. Translating it yields CASSFTGNGETQYF.

About this clone itself: Other DNA sequences in this specimen translate into the identical CDR3. The J gene is TRBJ2-6, the V gene TRBV30; TRBD2 might be the D (5 bases). Trimming shortened V by 0 bases and J by 0 bases, and 6 bases separated the two germline ends. This CDR3 comprises 15 residues. Germline CDR1 GTSNPN, CDR2 SVGIG (reference sequence). CDR3 sequence reads: CAWSVGLSGANVLTF. As DNA, the CDR3 is TGTGCCTGGAGTGTCGGACTCTCTGGGGCCAACGTCCTGACTTTC.

This clone was picked up a small number of times. The chain employs TRBV20-1 and TRBJ1-1, with D perhaps TRBD1 (6 bases). The CDR3 loop spans 11 amino acids. Per the germline V gene, CDR1 is DFQATT and CDR2 is SNEGSKA (reference sequence). Trimming stripped 6 bases from V and 6 bases from J, with 11 bases between. The CDR3 DNA follows: TGCAGTGCCACAGGGAGACCTGAAGCTTTCTTT. Its protein is CSATGRPEAFF.

This chain connects TRBV5-1 to TRBJ2-1, with TRBD2 matching over 10 bases. The trim removed 5 bases at V and 8 bases at J, leaving 7 bases unmatched. Germline V gene data show CDR1 as SGHRS and CDR2 as YFSETQ. The CDR3 is 14 amino acids. The CDR3, as DNA: TGCGCCAGCAGAGGTCAAGCGGGAGGGGATGAGCAGTTCTTC. Translated: CASRGQAGGDEQFF.

The chain combines TRBV28 with TRBJ2-4; D is uncertain. The length of the CDR3 is 14 residues. V was clipped by 5 bases and J by 0 bases, with 8 bases between them. CDR1 and CDR2 (germline): MDHEN, SYDVKM. The CDR3 sequence: CASSTNLAKNIQYF. Written as DNA, the CDR3 is TGTGCCAGCAGTACCAACCTAGCCAAAAACATTCAGTACTTC.

The V gene is TRBV30, the J gene TRBJ2-1; no reliable D call. The V gene lost 3 bases and the J gene lost 6 bases, with 6 bases spanning the gap. Germline CDR1 is GTSNPN and CDR2 is SVGIG (reference sequence). The CDR3 covers 11 residues. Here the CDR3 reads CAWRGINEQFF. CDR3 nucleotides: TGTGCCTGGAGAGGGATCAATGAGCAGTTCTTC. Drawing the rest from reference TRBV30 and TRBJ2-1, the complete variable domain is SQTIHQWPATLVQPVGSPLSLECTVEGTSNPNLYWYRQAAGRGLQLLFYSVGIGQISSEVPQNLSASRPQDRQFILSSKKLLLSDSGFYLCAWRGINEQFFGPGTRLTVL.

Worth noting for this clone: This CDR3 is also generated by other DNA sequences in the sample. The chain joins TRBV29-1 to TRBJ2-3; tentative D call: TRBD1 (6 bases). The CDR3 contains 12 residues. Trimming took off 6 bases at V and 2 bases at J, with 9 bases between the two ends. Germline CDR1 is SQVTM and CDR2 is ANQGSEA. Here the CDR3 reads CSVDRTTDTQYF. Written as DNA, the CDR3 is TGCAGCGTGGACAGAACCACAGATACGCAGTATTTT.

The chain recombines TRBV11-3 with TRBJ2-3, with 8 bases that match TRBD1. After removal of 4 bases from V and 4 bases from J, the junction contained 4 bases not matched to a gene. The CDR3 is 14 amino acids. The V gene's germline CDR1 is SGHNT and CDR2 YENEEA. The CDR3 nucleotides read TGTGCCAGCAGCTCGCGGACAGGGTCAGATACGCAGTATTTT. Translating it yields CASSSRTGSDTQYF. The variable domain in full, completed from reference TRBV11-3 and TRBJ2-3, reads EAGVVQSPRYKIIEKKQPVAFWCNPISGHNTLYWYLQNLGQGPELLIRYENEEAVDDSQLPKDRFSAERLKGVDSTLKIQPAELGDSAVYLCASSSRTGSDTQYFGPGTRLTVL.

The rearrangement links TRBV29-1 to TRBJ2-5, with 14 bases that match TRBD2. Germline V gene sequence: CDR1 SQVTM, CDR2 ANQGSEA. V shed 7 bases and J 7 bases; nucleotides not matched to a gene: 11. The CDR3 is 15 residues long. The CDR3 nucleotides read TGCAGCGCAGGGACTAGCGGGAGTGGCGACGGGACCCAGTACTTC. Its protein is CSAGTSGSGDGTQYF. Full variable domain (missing parts from reference TRBV29-1 and TRBJ2-5): SAVISQKPSRDICQRGTSLTIQCQVDSQVTMMFWYRQQPGQSLTLIATANQGSEATYESGFVIDKFPISRPNLTFSTLTVSNMSPEDSSIYLCSAGTSGSGDGTQYFGPGTRLLVL.

The V and J genes are TRBV4-3 and TRBJ2-5; D possibly corresponds to TRBD2 (6 bases). Deletions cut 0 bases from V and 2 bases from J, with 13 bases between. This CDR3 region has 16 residues. Germline V gene data show CDR1 as LGHNA and CDR2 as YSLEER. CDR3: CASSQDLGSGQETQYF. In DNA, the CDR3 is TGCGCCAGCAGCCAAGATTTAGGTAGCGGACAAGAGACCCAGTACTTC.

The chain carries TRBV7-9 and TRBJ2-7, with 10 bases matching TRBD2. The CDR3 is made up of 15 amino acids. The ends lost 5 bases at V and 5 bases at J; junction bases unmatched: 9. From germline, CDR1 is SEHNR and CDR2 FQNEAQ (reference sequence). In nucleotides, the CDR3 is TGTGCCAGCAGCCAGAGCGGGAGGGCCGGTCACGAGCAGTACTTC. Amino acids: CASSQSGRAGHEQYF.

The CDR3 is CASSQPGQGGKETQYF. The CDR3 coding sequence is TGCGCCAGCAGCCAGCCCGGACAGGGGGGCAAAGAGACCCAGTACTTC. The chain carries TRBV4-1 and TRBJ2-5, with 10 positions matching TRBD1. The germline gives CDR1 MGHRA, CDR2 YSYEKL. The J segment lost 3 bases and the V segment lost 3 bases, leaving 7 bases of the junction unmatched. This CDR3 contains 16 residues.

The rearrangement joins TRBV6-6 to TRBJ2-6; no clear D. The CDR3 extends over 13 amino acids. Germline assignment: CDR1 MNHNY and CDR2 SVGAGI (reference sequence). V dropped 8 bases and J dropped 0 bases, with 5 bases sitting between them. The CDR3 reads CASGYSGANVLTF. The CDR3 DNA sequence: TGTGCCAGCGGGTACTCTGGGGCCAACGTCCTGACTTTC.

The CDR3 protein is CAWSPLEGSAFF. The CDR3 region has the DNA TGTGCCTGGAGTCCCCTGGAGGGGTCAGCTTTCTTT. The genes are TRBV30 and TRBJ1-1; a possible D gene is TRBD1 (5 bases). The germline gives CDR1 GTSNPN, CDR2 SVGIG (reference sequence). The germline V and J ends were trimmed by 2 bases and 10 bases, with 14 bases remaining between them. The CDR3 is made up of 12 amino acids.

The chain joins TRBV6-5 to TRBJ1-1; D ambiguous. V gave up 5 bases and J gave up 2 bases, with 9 bases separating them. CDR3 size: 13 residues. The V gene's germline CDR1 is MNHEY and CDR2 SVGAGI. The CDR3 DNA follows: TGTGCCAGCAGTCGGACTGATAACACTGAAGCTTTCTTT. Encoded protein: CASSRTDNTEAFF.

The chain is built from TRBV10-3 and TRBJ1-2, with unresolved D. V was pared by 2 bases and J by 4 bases, with 8 bases between. The CDR3 has 13 amino acids. In germline, CDR1 is ENHRY, CDR2 SYGVKD. The CDR3 protein is CAISEVAGYGYTF. The DNA of the CDR3 is TGTGCCATCAGTGAGGTGGCAGGCTATGGCTACACCTTC.

The count of this clone is one. Here the CDR3 reads CASRRGRQGRGTQYF. CDR3 in DNA: TGTGCCAGCAGGCGAGGACGACAGGGGAGGGGGACCCAGTACTTC. V gene TRBV28 combines with J gene TRBJ2-5, with D perhaps matching TRBD1 (8 bases). CDR3 length: 15 residues. CDR1 is MDHEN and CDR2 is SYDVKM in the germline V gene. The ends were cut back, 6 bases at V and 7 bases at J, with 21 bases in the middle.

CDR3 DNA sequence: TGTGCCAGTAGTATAAGGAACACCGCGAACACTGAAGCTTTCTTT. This sequence encodes CASSIRNTANTEAFF. The chain is built from TRBV19 and TRBJ1-1; D gene uncertain. V lost 2 bases to trimming and J lost 1 base, with 11 bases between them. CDR1 and CDR2 from the germline V gene are LNHDA and SQIVND (reference sequence). This CDR3 spans 15 amino acids. The full variable domain, completed using reference TRBV19 and TRBJ1-1, is DGGITQSPKYLFRKEGQNVTLSCEQNLNHDAMYWYRQDPGQGLRLIYYSQIVNDFQKGDIAEGYSVSREKKESFPLTVTSAQKNPTAFYLCASSIRNTANTEAFFGQGTRLTVV.

The chain couples TRBV5-6 to TRBJ2-5; the D gene could be TRBD1 or TRBD2 (5 bases each). Germline CDR1 and CDR2: SGHDT and YYEEEE. This CDR3 comprises 13 residues. Trimming took off 4 bases at V and 2 bases at J, with 9 bases between the two ends. Here the CDR3 reads CASSRGLQETQYF. DNA for the CDR3: TGTGCCAGCAGCCGGGGCCTACAAGAGACCCAGTACTTC.

The chain has TRBV28 and TRBJ2-3, with 8 positions matching TRBD1. CDR1 MDHEN and CDR2 SYDVKM come from the germline V gene. V shed 10 bases, J shed 1 base, and the junction held 1 base outside the gene matches. The length of the CDR3 is 12 residues. The DNA for the CDR3 is TGTGCCACGACAGGGGGCACAGATACGCAGTATTTT. It is translated as CATTGGTDTQYF.

V and J are TRBV6-6 and TRBJ1-1; D unclear. The CDR3 length is 13 residues. The V end was cut by 0 bases, the J end by 7 bases, with 9 bases between. From germline, CDR1 is MNHNY and CDR2 SVGAGI (reference sequence). The CDR3 is CASSYSSQNEAFF. CDR3 sequence (DNA): TGTGCCAGCAGTTACTCCTCACAAAATGAAGCTTTCTTT.